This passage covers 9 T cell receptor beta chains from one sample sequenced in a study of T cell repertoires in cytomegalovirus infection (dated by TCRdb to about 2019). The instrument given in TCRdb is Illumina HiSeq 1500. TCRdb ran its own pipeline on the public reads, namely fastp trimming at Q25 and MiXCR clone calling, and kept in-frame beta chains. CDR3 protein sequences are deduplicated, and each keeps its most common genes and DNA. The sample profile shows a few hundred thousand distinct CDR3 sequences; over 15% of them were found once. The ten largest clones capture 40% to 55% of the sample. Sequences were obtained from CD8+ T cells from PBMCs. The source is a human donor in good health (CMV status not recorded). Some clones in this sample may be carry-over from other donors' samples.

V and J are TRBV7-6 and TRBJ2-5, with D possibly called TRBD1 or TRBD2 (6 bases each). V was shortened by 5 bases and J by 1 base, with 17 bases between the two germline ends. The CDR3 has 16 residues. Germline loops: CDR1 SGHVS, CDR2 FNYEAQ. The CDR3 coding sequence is TGTGCCAGCAGCCCAAATTGGGGGGCGCCCCAAGAGACCCAGTACTTC. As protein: CASSPNWGAPQETQYF. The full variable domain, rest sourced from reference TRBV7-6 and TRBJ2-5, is GAGVSQSPRYKVTKRGQDVALRCDPISGHVSLYWYRQALGQGPEFLTYFNYEAQQDKSGLPNDRFSAERPEGSISTLTIQRTEQRDSAMYRCASSPNWGAPQETQYFGPGTRLLVL.

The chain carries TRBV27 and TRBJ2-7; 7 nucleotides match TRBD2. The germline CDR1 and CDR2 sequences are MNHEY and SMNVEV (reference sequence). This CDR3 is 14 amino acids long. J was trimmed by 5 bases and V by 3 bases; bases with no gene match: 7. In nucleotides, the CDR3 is TGTGCCAGCAGTTTGGGGGGGAACATCCACGAGCAGTACTTC. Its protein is CASSLGGNIHEQYF.

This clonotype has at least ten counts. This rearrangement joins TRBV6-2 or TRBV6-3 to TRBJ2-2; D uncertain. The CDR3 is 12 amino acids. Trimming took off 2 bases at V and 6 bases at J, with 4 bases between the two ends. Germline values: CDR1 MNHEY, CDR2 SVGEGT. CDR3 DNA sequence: TGTGCCAGCAGTTACGGCGCCGGGGAGCTGTTTTTT. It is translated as CASSYGAGELFF.

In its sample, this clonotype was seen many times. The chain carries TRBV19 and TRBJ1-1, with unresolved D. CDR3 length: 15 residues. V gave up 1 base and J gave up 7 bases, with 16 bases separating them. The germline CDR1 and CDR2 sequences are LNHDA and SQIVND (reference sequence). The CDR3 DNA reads TGTGCCAGTAGTATAGGCCAAAGGACGGAGGATGAAGCTTTCTTT. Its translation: CASSIGQRTEDEAFF. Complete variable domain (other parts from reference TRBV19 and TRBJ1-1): DGGITQSPKYLFRKEGQNVTLSCEQNLNHDAMYWYRQDPGQGLRLIYYSQIVNDFQKGDIAEGYSVSREKKESFPLTVTSAQKNPTAFYLCASSIGQRTEDEAFFGQGTRLTVV.

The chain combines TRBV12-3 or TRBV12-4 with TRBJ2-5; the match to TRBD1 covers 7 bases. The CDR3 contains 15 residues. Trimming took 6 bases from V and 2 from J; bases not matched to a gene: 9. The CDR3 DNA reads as TGTGCCAGCAGCCACGGACAGGAAACTCAAGAGACCCAGTACTTC. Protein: CASSHGQETQETQYF.

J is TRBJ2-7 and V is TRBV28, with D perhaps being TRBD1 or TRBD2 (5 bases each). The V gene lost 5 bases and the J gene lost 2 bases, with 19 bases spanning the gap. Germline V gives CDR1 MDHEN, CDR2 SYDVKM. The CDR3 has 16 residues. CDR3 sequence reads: CASSPNQGAYPYEQYF. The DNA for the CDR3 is TGTGCCAGCAGTCCGAACCAGGGAGCGTACCCCTACGAGCAGTACTTC.

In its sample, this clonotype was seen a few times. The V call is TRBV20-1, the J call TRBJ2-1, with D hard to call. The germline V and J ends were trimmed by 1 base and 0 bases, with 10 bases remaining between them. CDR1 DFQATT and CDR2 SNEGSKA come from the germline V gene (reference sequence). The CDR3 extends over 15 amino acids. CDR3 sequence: CSARVDISSYNEQFF. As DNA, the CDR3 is TGCAGTGCTAGAGTCGACATTAGCTCCTACAATGAGCAGTTCTTC.

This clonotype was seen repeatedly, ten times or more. CDR3 bases: TGTGCTAGTGGTTTGGTACCCGACAGGGAGGATGGAAACACCATATATTTT. It is translated as CASGLVPDREDGNTIYF. The V gene is TRBV12-5, the J gene TRBJ1-3; 7 positions match TRBD1. This CDR3 spans 17 amino acids. Germline CDR1 is LGHNT and CDR2 is FRNRAP. After removal of 0 bases from V and 3 bases from J, the junction contained 8 bases not matched to a gene.

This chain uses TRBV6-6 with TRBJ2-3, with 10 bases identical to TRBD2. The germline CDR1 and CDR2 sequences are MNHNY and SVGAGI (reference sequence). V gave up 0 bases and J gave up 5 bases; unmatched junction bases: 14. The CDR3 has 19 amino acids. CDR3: CASSYSPDVAGGRGDTQYF. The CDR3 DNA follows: TGTGCCAGCAGTTACTCCCCCGATGTAGCGGGGGGTCGGGGAGATACGCAGTATTTT.